Listed below are T cell receptor beta chains from one sample, sequenced in a study of cytomegalovirus exposure and HLA in healthy donors. The data were produced by immunoSEQ multiplex PCR, yet TCRdb's version contains in-frame clones alone and is incomplete. Here the sample spans 140,000 or so clones, approximately 79% being singletons. The sample taken for sequencing was PBMCs. Source of these receptors: a female donor in good health and CMV-seronegative. The CDR3 runs from the conserved cysteine through the conserved F or W. The D gene is left open where the match is weak. Size is omitted from some rows. Given values are once, few, many or a class for expanded clones.

V gene	CDR3 length	D gene	J gene	clone size	CDR3 DNA	CDR3 protein
TRBV29-1	12	TRBD1	TRBJ2-7	NA	TGCAGCGTTGACCTGACAGGGAGCGAGCAGTACTTC	CSVDLTGSEQYF
TRBV6-5	14	TRBD1	TRBJ2-1	few	TGTGCCAGCAGTCACAGGGACAGGGCGAATGAGCAGTTCTTC	CASSHRDRANEQFF
TRBV28	15	NA	TRBJ1-5	once	TGTGCCAGCAGTTTACTTAAAGGGGTCAATCAGCCCCAGCATTTT	CASSLLKGVNQPQHF
TRBV7-2	18	TRBD2	TRBJ2-5	NA	TGTGCCAGCAGCCTACTAGGACTAGCGGGAGGTTTTCAAGAGACCCAGTACTTC	CASSLLGLAGGFQETQYF
TRBV5-4	13	NA	TRBJ2-5	once	TGTGCCAGCAGCTCCGGACAGTTGGAGACCCAGTACTTC	CASSSGQLETQYF
TRBV5-4	12	NA	TRBJ1-1	NA	TGTGCCAGCAGCTTGGGAGGACTTGAAGCTTTCTTT	CASSLGGLEAFF
TRBV4-1	15	NA	TRBJ2-5	NA	TGCGCCAGCAGCCTCAGGCTCGCAGGGGTGGAGACCCAGTACTTC	CASSLRLAGVETQYF
TRBV6-5	14	NA	TRBJ2-2	NA	TGTGCCAGCAGTTCGACGGGTAACACCGGGGAGCTGTTTTTT	CASSSTGNTGELFF
TRBV14	16	TRBD1	TRBJ2-5	NA	TGTGCCAGCAGCCAATGGACAGGGACTGATGGAGAGACCCAGTACTTC	CASSQWTGTDGETQYF
TRBV15	15	NA	TRBJ2-7	NA	TGTGCCACCAGCAGAGGGAGGCAGGGGAGCGTCGAGCAGTACTTC	CATSRGRQGSVEQYF
TRBV28	15	NA	TRBJ2-1	NA	TGTGCCAGCAGTTTCTCGCGGAGTTCCTACAATGAGCAGTTCTTC	CASSFSRSSYNEQFF
TRBV28	13	TRBD1	TRBJ2-3	NA	TGTGCCGGGCAGGGGGCATTCACAGATACGCAGTATTTT	CAGQGAFTDTQYF
TRBV6-1	15	TRBD1	TRBJ2-5	NA	TGTGCCAGCAGTCAATGGACAGGGGGGCAGGAGACCCAGTACTTC	CASSQWTGGQETQYF
TRBV6-1	13	NA	TRBJ2-7	few	TGTGCCAGCACTTCAGGGGCGAAGGACGAGCAGTACTTC	CASTSGAKDEQYF
TRBV5-1	15	TRBD1	TRBJ2-7	NA	TGCGCCAGCAGCGGGACCGGGACAGCTTCATACGAGCAGTACTTC	CASSGTGTASYEQYF
TRBV10-3	14	NA	TRBJ2-7	once	TGTGCCATCAGTGAGTCGAATGGAGCCTACGAGCAGTACTTC	CAISESNGAYEQYF
TRBV10-2	14	TRBD1	TRBJ2-1	NA	TGCGCCAGCAACCCGGGACAGGGGTACAATGAGCAGTTCTTC	CASNPGQGYNEQFF
TRBV19	17	TRBD2	TRBJ2-1	NA	TGTGCCAGTAGTATCCAGGGACTAGCGGGAGGAGGCAATGAGCAGTTCTTC	CASSIQGLAGGGNEQFF
TRBV19	14	NA	TRBJ2-6	once	TGTGCCAGTCAACAGGGACAAGGGGCCAACGTCCTGACTTTC	CASQQGQGANVLTF
TRBV5-1	14	NA	TRBJ2-7	few	TGCGCCAGCAGCCACCCTAGCGTCTCCTACGAGCAGTACTTC	CASSHPSVSYEQYF
TRBV27	14	TRBD1	TRBJ2-7	NA	TGTGCCAGCAGTTCCCTGACAGGGGCCTACGAGCAGTACTTC	CASSSLTGAYEQYF
TRBV6-1	14	NA	TRBJ2-7	NA	TGTGCCAGCAGTGGGAGATATATCTCCTACGAGCAGTACTTC	CASSGRYISYEQYF
TRBV7-3	19	TRBD2	TRBJ2-1	NA	TGTGCCAGCAGCTTATCCCAAGAAGCTAGCGGGAGACAAGGCAATGAGCAGTTCTTC	CASSLSQEASGRQGNEQFF
TRBV30	14	NA	TRBJ1-4	NA	TGTGCCTGGAGTGTGGGGGACTCCAATGAAAAACTGTTTTTT	CAWSVGDSNEKLFF
TRBV7-9	15	NA	TRBJ2-3	NA	TGTGCCAGCAGCTTAGAGGCAGGGGTGTCAGATACGCAGTATTTT	CASSLEAGVSDTQYF
TRBV5-1	15	TRBD1	TRBJ2-7	NA	TGCGCCAGCAGCAGGGGGACAGGAGACTTCTACGAGCAGTACTTC	CASSRGTGDFYEQYF
TRBV30	12	NA	TRBJ1-1	once	TGTGCCTGGGAGGGAGGGAACACTGAAGCTTTCTTT	CAWEGGNTEAFF
TRBV27	15	NA	TRBJ2-3	NA	TGTGCCAGCAGTTTAACCGACTACTACACAGATACGCAGTATTTT	CASSLTDYYTDTQYF
TRBV11-3	13	NA	TRBJ2-7	NA	TGTGCCAGCAGCCACGACAGCTCCTACGAGCAGTACTTC	CASSHDSSYEQYF
TRBV7-6	15	NA	TRBJ2-7	NA	TGTGCCAGCAGCTTAGGCCAGGGGCCCTCCTACGAGCAGTACTTC	CASSLGQGPSYEQYF
TRBV4-2	16	TRBD2	TRBJ2-2	NA	TGTGCCAGCAGCCAAGGGCTAGCGGTGAACACCGGGGAGCTGTTTTTT	CASSQGLAVNTGELFF
TRBV6-6	13	NA	TRBJ2-7	NA	TGTGCCAGCAGTTACCCTGCCCCCGCGGAGCAGTACTTC	CASSYPAPAEQYF